What follows describes a single T cell receptor (beta chain). This specimen belongs to a study of blood T cell repertoires in COVID-19. Study-wide background: Sites across the United States, Italy and Spain contributed samples from acute and convalescent COVID-19.

Study members were between 18 and 89 years old and lived in over 20 US regions. This CDR3 comprises 13 residues. The germline gives CDR1 MNHEY, CDR2 SMNVEV (reference sequence). The ends were cut back, 7 bases at V and 8 bases at J, with 12 bases in the middle. Assay used: immunoSEQ multiplex PCR; TCRdb lists only in-frame clones, some missing. Among some 460,000 clones, about 85% were seen once, and the ten largest hold approximately 2%. The clonotype comes from a woman aged 18-29 years with acute COVID-19. Sample: PBMCs or T cells enriched from blood (not recorded which). The rearrangement links TRBV27 to TRBJ1-6; weak D call: TRBD1 (5 bases). CDR3 in amino acids: CASMRQGYSPLHF. The CDR3 DNA is TGTGCCAGCATGAGGCAGGGATATTCACCCCTCCACTTT.